One and the same sample provided the 16 T cell receptor beta chains below, sequenced in a study of blood T cell repertoires in COVID-19. The protocol was immunoSEQ multiplex PCR, while the TCRdb copy is restricted to in-frame clones and leaves out a portion. The sample lists roughly 100,000 clones, around 80% occurring once. Specimen: peripheral blood. Receptor source: a woman aged 80 or over with acute or convalescent COVID-19.

The chain carries TRBV27 and TRBJ2-2; unclear D gene. Germline assignment: CDR1 MNHEY and CDR2 SMNVEV (reference sequence). Trimming took off 9 bases at V and 9 bases at J, with 11 bases between the two ends. The CDR3 is made up of 11 amino acids. This CDR3 is CASYYERELFF. DNA for the CDR3: TGTGCCAGTTACTACGAGCGGGAGCTGTTTTTT.

The genes are TRBV29-1 and TRBJ2-5; 8 positions match TRBD2. CDR1 is SQVTM, CDR2 ANQGSEA, per germline. This CDR3 contains 13 residues. The V segment lost 2 bases and the J segment 5 bases; nucleotides outside the gene matches: 4. This CDR3 is CSVEKGTRETQYF. The CDR3 nucleotides are TGCAGCGTTGAAAAGGGGACTAGGGAGACCCAGTACTTC.

This clone was recorded only once. The chain employs TRBV14 and TRBJ1-2, with 9 bases identical to TRBD1. V was pared by 3 bases and J by 10 bases, with 12 bases of the junction left unmatched. The germline gives CDR1 SGHDN, CDR2 FVKESK. The CDR3 covers 15 residues. In nucleotides, the CDR3 is TGTGCCAGCAGCCACCTGGGACAGGGCGTAACTGCCTACACCTTC. Encoded protein: CASSHLGQGVTAYTF.

This clone was seen just once. The V and J genes are TRBV7-7 and TRBJ2-5; TRBD1 is a possible D gene (6 bases). The CDR3 has 13 amino acids. The V end lost 3 bases, the J end lost 2 bases, and 7 bases lay between the germline ends. Germline values: CDR1 SSHAT, CDR2 FNYEAQ (reference sequence). DNA for the CDR3: TGTGCCAGCAGCTTTCAGGGGCAAGAGACCCAGTACTTC. Its translation: CASSFQGQETQYF.

V gene TRBV9 combines with J gene TRBJ2-5; the match to TRBD2 covers 13 bases. The CDR3 runs 16 residues. J was trimmed by 5 bases and V by 4 bases; bases with no gene match: 8. Germline V CDR1 and CDR2: SGDLS, YYNGEE. CDR3 DNA: TGTGCCAGCAGCCCTCGGACTAGCGGGGGCACCGAGACCCAGTACTTC. Its protein is CASSPRTSGGTETQYF.

J is TRBJ2-1 and V is TRBV11-3; unclear D gene. The CDR3 loop spans 15 amino acids. Trimming pared 0 bases from V and 2 bases from J, leaving 8 bases between. Germline CDR1 is SGHNT and CDR2 is YENEEA. The CDR3 DNA reads as TGTGCCAGCAGCTTAGATAACCCAGCCTACAATGAGCAGTTCTTC. Its protein is CASSLDNPAYNEQFF.

The rearrangement links TRBV18 to TRBJ2-3; 12 bases line up with TRBD2. The CDR3 has 17 amino acids. The V gene's germline CDR1 is KGHSH and CDR2 LQKENI. The V and J ends lost 3 bases and 5 bases, in that order; junction bases with no gene match: 9. The CDR3 loop reads CASSPLSLAGGVDTQYF. The CDR3 bases are TGTGCCAGCTCACCGCTCAGCCTAGCGGGAGGGGTAGATACGCAGTATTTT.

The rearrangement uses TRBV11-3 and TRBJ2-1; the match to TRBD2 covers 16 bases. The CDR3 is 16 amino acids. The trim removed 5 bases at V and 7 bases at J, leaving 5 bases unmatched. In germline, CDR1 is SGHNT, CDR2 YENEEA. Here the CDR3 reads CASSPGLAGGPNEQFF. DNA of the CDR3: TGTGCCAGCAGCCCGGGACTAGCGGGAGGGCCGAATGAGCAGTTCTTC.

The chain joins TRBV5-1 to TRBJ2-3, with a possible D match to TRBD1 (6 bases). This CDR3 is built from 16 residues. The germline CDR1 and CDR2 sequences are SGHRS and YFSETQ. V lost 4 bases and J lost 2, with 17 bases in between. The CDR3 coding sequence is TGCGCCAGCAGCCAGGGACACACTTTTTACACAGATACGCAGTATTTT. Translation gives CASSQGHTFYTDTQYF.

The rearrangement links TRBV9 to TRBJ2-2, with 8 nucleotides matching TRBD2. This CDR3 is 16 amino acids long. V lost 1 base to trimming and J lost 7 bases; unmatched junction nucleotides: 9. CDR1 and CDR2 (germline): SGDLS, YYNGEE. The CDR3 nucleotides are TGTGCCAGCAGCGTAACAGCGGGAGTGTACGGCGGGGAGCTGTTTTTT. Translating gives CASSVTAGVYGGELFF.

The rearrangement joins TRBV30 to TRBJ2-1, with D possibly matching TRBD2 (6 bases). This CDR3 contains 14 residues. Trimming left V 2 bases short and J 4 bases short, with 12 bases between. Germline assignment: CDR1 GTSNPN and CDR2 SVGIG (reference sequence). The CDR3 DNA follows: TGTGCCTGGAGTCCGGGACTCCAGTACAATGAGCAGTTCTTC. This encodes CAWSPGLQYNEQFF.

This clone was picked up one time. The rearrangement joins TRBV3-1 (or the pseudogene TRBV3-2) to TRBJ2-2, with TRBD2 matching 13 bases. Germline CDR1 and CDR2: LGHDT and YNNKEL (reference sequence). This CDR3 region has 16 residues. With 3 bases clipped from V and 2 bases from J, the junction kept 0 bases outside the gene matches. The CDR3 nucleotides read TGTGCCAGCAGCCAGGGACTAGCGGGAAACACCGGGGAGCTGTTTTTT. Its protein product is CASSQGLAGNTGELFF.

Relative to its sample, this clone is medium-sized (0.01 to 0.1%). The rearrangement uses TRBV7-9 and TRBJ2-3; D might be TRBD2 (5 bases). The germline V gene has CDR1 SEHNR and CDR2 FQNEAQ (reference sequence). The CDR3 sequence is 16 residues long. With 5 bases removed from V and 0 bases from J, the gap between germline ends came to 15 bases. DNA of the CDR3: TGTGCCAGCAGCCCCTCCGGGCGAGGGAGCACAGATACGCAGTATTTT. Translation gives CASSPSGRGSTDTQYF.

The genes are TRBV14 and TRBJ2-3, with 7 positions matching TRBD2. Trimming took 0 bases from V and 2 from J; bases not matched to a gene: 11. Germline lookup yields CDR1 SGHDN and CDR2 FVKESK. The CDR3 contains 18 residues. This CDR3 reads CASSQDWGAGTYTDTQYF. In nucleotides, the CDR3 is TGTGCCAGCAGCCAAGATTGGGGAGCGGGAACCTACACAGATACGCAGTATTTT.

The chain couples TRBV28 to TRBJ1-2; D may be TRBD1 (6 bases). This CDR3 spans 13 amino acids. Germline V gives CDR1 MDHEN, CDR2 SYDVKM. The V and J ends lost 7 bases and 8 bases respectively, with 17 bases between them. CDR3 in amino acids: CASNNFQGHGYTF. The CDR3 nucleotides read TGTGCCAGCAACAACTTCCAGGGGCACGGCTACACCTTC.

Only one count was recorded for this clone. The chain uses TRBV18 and TRBJ2-7; D not resolved. This CDR3 is 15 amino acids long. Trimming removed 1 base at V and 2 bases at J, with 12 bases between. CDR1 is KGHSH, CDR2 LQKENI, per germline. The CDR3 protein is CASSPRRLNPYEQYV. The CDR3 nucleotides are TGTGCCAGCTCACCACGCAGGCTCAACCCCTACGAGCAGTACGTC.